The sequence of this TCR beta chain was determined in a study of long-term antiretroviral therapy in people with HIV. V dropped 8 bases and J dropped 7; count of bases not matched to a gene: 8. Germline V gene lookup returns CDR1 SGHTA and CDR2 FQGNSA. The CDR3 contains 13 residues. At the survey level, the v3.0 immunoSEQ assay was run. Profiling relied on immunoSEQ multiplex PCR, and the TCRdb table lists in-frame clones only, not all of them. The sample lists roughly 18,000 clones; 91% were seen once. The J gene is TRBJ1-5, the V gene TRBV7-2; 7 bases map to TRBD1. Sequencing used unsorted PBMCs, obtained 3 years after starting antiretroviral therapy. This receptor was identified in a man over 45 with HIV. CDR3: CASARGGEQPQHF. The CDR3 DNA reads as TGTGCCAGCGCCAGGGGGGGGGAACAGCCCCAGCATTTT.